Below are 24 T cell receptor beta chains sequenced from a single sample in a study of type 1 regulatory T cells. TCRdb used MiXCR to reprocess the reads, holding one entry per CDR3 protein. The sample records about 60,000 distinct CDR3 sequences, about 48% being singletons. No antigen has been identified for these receptors. Specimen: cultured non-Tr1 T cells, either the whole culture or a sorted T cell fraction (not recorded which). The receptors derive from a human donor in good health.

This clonotype was detected a few times. This sequence joins TRBV12-3 or TRBV12-4 and TRBJ1-6; perhaps TRBD1 as D (6 bases). The CDR3 loop spans 15 amino acids. Deletions cut 6 bases from V and 7 bases from J, with 16 bases between. As DNA, the CDR3 is TGTGCCAGCAGCGGGGGCGACGCGGCGAATTCACCCCTCCACTTT. It encodes CASSGGDAANSPLHF.

This clonotype was counted between two and nine times. The chain has TRBV7-9 and TRBJ1-1; the D gene is possibly TRBD1 (5 bases). V lost 3 bases and J lost 6, with 8 bases in between. This CDR3 comprises 12 residues. In germline, CDR1 is SEHNR, CDR2 FQNEAQ (reference sequence). The CDR3 is CASSFMGAEAFF. The CDR3 DNA reads as TGTGCCAGCAGCTTCATGGGGGCTGAAGCTTTCTTT.

This sequence joins TRBV9 and TRBJ2-7, with D perhaps being TRBD1 or TRBD2 (5 bases each). The germline V and J ends were trimmed by 4 bases and 7 bases, with 18 bases remaining between them. In germline, CDR1 is SGDLS, CDR2 YYNGEE. The CDR3 is made up of 14 amino acids. The CDR3 nucleotides are TGTGCCAGCAGCCCCCGGGACGGCGACTGGGAGCAGTACTTC. This translates into CASSPRDGDWEQYF.

The genes are TRBV6-7 and TRBJ2-1; 15 positions agree with TRBD2. TRBV6-7 is an open reading frame, and its role is uncertain. Trimming at V came to 8 bases and at J to 5 bases, leaving 7 bases not matched to a gene. This CDR3 spans 16 amino acids. The CDR3 nucleotides read TGTGCCAGCTTTTGGACTAGCGGGGGGGCCGACAATGAGCAGTTCTTC. Protein sequence: CASFWTSGGADNEQFF.

The chain carries TRBV15 and TRBJ2-3; 12 bases are a match to TRBD2. V trimming: 0 bases; J trimming: 3 bases; junction bases outside the gene matches: 4. This CDR3 has 17 amino acids. Germline V CDR1 and CDR2: LNHNV, YYDKDF (reference sequence). The CDR3 spells CATSRDLAGGRTDTQYF. CDR3 sequence (DNA): TGTGCCACCAGCAGAGATCTAGCGGGGGGGCGGACAGATACGCAGTATTTT.

The J gene is TRBJ2-5, the V gene TRBV12-3 or TRBV12-4; TRBD2 aligns across 8 bases. There are 14 residues in the CDR3. V lost 3 bases, J lost 10 bases, and 10 bases stayed unmatched. As DNA, the CDR3 is TGTGCCAGCAGTTTGGGCCTAACGGGGGGGCACCAGTACTTC. Translated, it gives CASSLGLTGGHQYF.

This clonotype was counted only a few times. Germline and junction disagree at one end, which may indicate a read error. The chain joins TRBV11-2 to TRBJ1-1, with 7 bases matching TRBD1. Germline CDR1 and CDR2: SGHAT and FQNNGV. CDR3 size: 13 residues. The CDR3 sequence is CASSLEDRMIQNF. DNA for the CDR3: TGTGCCAGCAGCTTAGAGGACAGGATGATACAAAACTTT.

This chain links TRBV28 with TRBJ2-7; D is perhaps TRBD2 (6 bases). Germline lookup yields CDR1 MDHEN and CDR2 SYDVKM. The CDR3 length is 13 residues. V dropped 6 bases and J dropped 3 bases, with 12 bases sitting between them. The CDR3 here is CASRGTSFYEQYF. The CDR3 nucleotides read TGTGCCAGCAGGGGGACTTCATTCTACGAGCAGTACTTC.

The V and J genes are TRBV5-1 and TRBJ1-3, with D uncertain. V was clipped by 3 bases and J by 0 bases, with 10 bases between them. CDR3 length equals 15 residues. The V gene's germline CDR1 is SGHRS and CDR2 YFSETQ. The CDR3 sequence: CASSYGLTSGNTIYF. The CDR3 DNA is TGCGCCAGCAGCTATGGACTGACCTCTGGAAACACCATATATTTT.

The table lists this clonotype with a few counts. The chain joins TRBV3-1 to TRBJ2-7; perhaps TRBD2 as D (6 bases). Germline lookup yields CDR1 LGHDT and CDR2 YNNKEL (reference sequence). This CDR3 is built from 14 residues. The V end was cut by 4 bases, the J end by 6 bases, with 16 bases between. CDR3 protein: CASSLRLRRAEQYF. CDR3 coding DNA: TGTGCCAGCAGCCTCCGACTAAGGAGGGCCGAGCAGTACTTC.

This clonotype was counted a few times. The gene calls are TRBV7-9 and TRBJ2-3, with TRBD1 matching 9 bases. V lost 5 bases to trimming and J lost 8 bases; unmatched junction nucleotides: 11. The V gene's germline CDR1 is SEHNR and CDR2 FQNEAQ (reference sequence). The CDR3 is made up of 15 amino acids. This chain's CDR3 is CASSPRDRELSTQYF. The CDR3 nucleotides are TGTGCCAGCAGCCCACGGGACAGGGAGCTGAGTACGCAGTATTTT.

This clonotype was detected only a few times. The chain is built from TRBV20-1 and TRBJ2-3; 12 bases fit TRBD2. Unmatched junction bases numbered 13, after V lost 5 bases and J lost 4 bases. This CDR3 is 17 amino acids long. From germline, CDR1 is DFQATT and CDR2 SNEGSKA (reference sequence). The CDR3, as DNA: TGCAGTGCTTCAGGACTAGCGGGGAAGAACATTGCAGATACGCAGTATTTT. This sequence encodes CSASGLAGKNIADTQYF.

V and J are TRBV15 and TRBJ2-7; D uncertain. Per the germline V gene, CDR1 is LNHNV and CDR2 is YYDKDF (reference sequence). V lost 0 bases, J lost 2 bases, and 11 bases lay in between. The CDR3 loop spans 15 amino acids. This chain's CDR3 is CATSRDVSSAYEQYF. The CDR3 DNA sequence: TGTGCCACCAGCAGAGATGTCAGTTCCGCCTACGAGCAGTACTTC.

The sample holds a few counts of this clonotype. The chain combines TRBV20-1 with TRBJ1-4, with 11 bases identical to TRBD1. V trimming: 5 bases; J trimming: 12 bases; junction bases outside the gene matches: 23. CDR1 DFQATT and CDR2 SNEGSKA come from the germline V gene (reference sequence). The CDR3 is 18 residues long. CDR3 DNA: TGCAGTGCTTCAGTGGGGAGAGGGACAGGGGGAGTTCGGGAGGAACTGTTTTTT. This encodes CSASVGRGTGGVREELFF.

The chain's CDR3 is CASSPSAAPNEKLFF. The CDR3 coding sequence is TGTGCCAGCTCACCGTCCGCGGCACCGAATGAAAAACTGTTTTTT. The chain uses TRBV18 and TRBJ1-4, with unresolved D. Germline V gene data show CDR1 as KGHSH and CDR2 as LQKENI. The V end lost 3 bases, the J end lost 5 bases, and 13 bases lay between the germline ends. This CDR3 contains 15 residues.

This CDR3 is CASGGRINTGELFF. The CDR3 nucleotides are TGTGCCAGCGGGGGGCGAATTAACACCGGGGAGCTGTTTTTT. The V and J genes are TRBV2 and TRBJ2-2; D assignment may be TRBD1 or TRBD2 (6 bases each). CDR1 and CDR2 (germline): SNHLY, FYNNEI. CDR3 size: 14 residues. Trimming shortened V by 8 bases and J by 2 bases, and 12 bases separated the two germline ends. The complete variable domain, with remaining parts taken from reference TRBV2 and TRBJ2-2, reads EPEVTQTPSHQVTQMGQEVILRCVPISNHLYFYWYRQILGQKVEFLVSFYNNEISEKSEIFDDQFSVERPDGSNFTLKIRSTKLEDSAMYFCASGGRINTGELFFGEGSRLTVL.

V usage is TRBV7-2 and J usage is TRBJ2-3, with D hard to call. This CDR3 is 15 amino acids long. Trimming left V 0 bases short and J 2 bases short, with 9 bases between. Germline CDR1 is SGHTA and CDR2 is FQGNSA. Written as DNA, the CDR3 is TGTGCCAGCAGCTTAGCAGGCTACAACACAGATACGCAGTATTTT. The encoded protein is CASSLAGYNTDTQYF.

This chain links TRBV14 with TRBJ2-2, with D perhaps TRBD2 (6 bases). V gave up 4 bases and J gave up 7 bases, with 13 bases separating them. The germline CDR1 and CDR2 sequences are SGHDN and FVKESK. CDR3 length: 14 residues. CDR3 nucleotides: TGTGCCAGCAGCCGCTCCCCCGGGGGCGGGGAGCTGTTTTTT. This translates into CASSRSPGGGELFF.

This clonotype was seen a handful of times. This chain links TRBV10-2 with TRBJ2-1; D gene unclear. Trimming cost V 2 bases and J 0 bases, with 20 bases left between them. Looked up from germline, CDR1 is WSHSY and CDR2 is SAAADI. The CDR3 sequence is 19 residues long. The chain's CDR3 is CASSEPDPTIDYSYNEQFF. The DNA of the CDR3 is TGCGCCAGCAGTGAGCCGGACCCAACGATCGATTACTCCTACAATGAGCAGTTCTTC.

The chain has TRBV20-1 and TRBJ2-3; 9 bases agree with TRBD2. V lost 0 bases to trimming and J lost 0 bases; unmatched junction nucleotides: 1. CDR3 length: 15 residues. Germline V lookup: CDR1 DFQATT, CDR2 SNEGSKA (reference sequence). CDR3 loop: CSARDLAGSTDTQYF. CDR3 DNA sequence: TGCAGTGCTAGAGATCTAGCGGGGAGCACAGATACGCAGTATTTT.

This chain connects TRBV10-3 to TRBJ1-1, with TRBD1 matching 7 bases. The V and J ends lost 4 bases and 2 bases, in that order; junction bases with no gene match: 4. This CDR3 comprises 14 residues. The germline gives CDR1 ENHRY, CDR2 SYGVKD. In DNA, the CDR3 is TGTGCCATCAGTGGGGACAGCCAAAACACTGAAGCTTTCTTT. This gives the protein CAISGDSQNTEAFF.

J is TRBJ2-5 and V is TRBV2; 8 positions match TRBD1. CDR3 length equals 15 residues. Looked up from germline, CDR1 is SNHLY and CDR2 is FYNNEI. The V segment lost 4 bases and the J segment 5 bases; nucleotides outside the gene matches: 9. CDR3 sequence (DNA): TGTGCCAGCAGTGCAGAGACAGGGGTGTGGGAGACCCAGTACTTC. This sequence encodes CASSAETGVWETQYF.

This chain connects TRBV19 to TRBJ2-2, with 8 bases that match TRBD2. V shed 9 bases and J 5 bases; nucleotides not matched to a gene: 8. Per the germline V gene, CDR1 is LNHDA and CDR2 is SQIVND (reference sequence). This CDR3 has 14 residues. CDR3 in DNA: TGTGCCAGCTCGGGGGGGGGAGGAACCGGGGAGCTGTTTTTT. This sequence encodes CASSGGGGTGELFF. The full variable domain, with the rest looked up from reference TRBV19 and TRBJ2-2, is DGGITQSPKYLFRKEGQNVTLSCEQNLNHDAMYWYRQDPGQGLRLIYYSQIVNDFQKGDIAEGYSVSREKKESFPLTVTSAQKNPTAFYLCASSGGGGTGELFFGEGSRLTVL.

This clonotype was observed once. CDR3 amino acids: CASSQVVPSLAGDLPEQYF. The CDR3 region has the DNA TGTGCCAGCAGCCAAGTAGTTCCCTCCTTAGCGGGGGACCTTCCGGAGCAGTACTTC. The chain is built from TRBV3-1 and TRBJ2-7; 9 positions agree with TRBD2. CDR1 and CDR2 (germline): LGHDT, YNNKEL (reference sequence). The V and J ends lost 1 base and 7 bases, in that order; junction bases with no gene match: 20. The CDR3 extends over 19 amino acids.